This TCR beta chain was retrieved from a study of graft-versus-host responses after intestinal transplantation. Study summary: After anti-thymocyte globulin induction, recipients took tacrolimus and steroids for around three years. Findings and caveats of the study: Allografts from individuals with graft-donor T cell macrochimerism displayed high graft-versus-host to host-versus-graft clonal ratios. Early after transplant, HvG declines were associated with peak levels of circulating GvH clones.

Germline V CDR1 and CDR2: LGHNT, FRNRAP. The CDR3 totals 12 residues. V lost 1 base and J 10 bases, leaving 8 bases between the germline ends. TCRdb keeps only in-frame clones here, not all; method: immunoSEQ multiplex PCR. The sample shows fewer than 120,000 clones, roughly 93% of them seen only once. In the case of this clone: Its specificity is not known.

This chain joins TRBV12-5 and TRBJ2-1; D may be TRBD2 (5 bases). The TCR originated in a human donor who received an intestinal transplant. The sample consisted of unstimulated CD8+ T cells sorted from spleen or lymph node cells, taken before intestinal transplant. DNA of the CDR3: TGTGCTAGTGGTTTGGGCCCGGGGGAGCAGTTCTTC. This sequence encodes CASGLGPGEQFF. Full variable domain (rest looked up from reference TRBV12-5 and TRBJ2-1): DARVTQTPRHKVTEMGQEVTMRCQPILGHNTVFWYRQTMMQGLELLAYFRNRAPLDDSGMPKDRFSAEMPDATLATLKIQPSEPRDSAVYFCASGLGPGEQFFGPGTRLTVL.